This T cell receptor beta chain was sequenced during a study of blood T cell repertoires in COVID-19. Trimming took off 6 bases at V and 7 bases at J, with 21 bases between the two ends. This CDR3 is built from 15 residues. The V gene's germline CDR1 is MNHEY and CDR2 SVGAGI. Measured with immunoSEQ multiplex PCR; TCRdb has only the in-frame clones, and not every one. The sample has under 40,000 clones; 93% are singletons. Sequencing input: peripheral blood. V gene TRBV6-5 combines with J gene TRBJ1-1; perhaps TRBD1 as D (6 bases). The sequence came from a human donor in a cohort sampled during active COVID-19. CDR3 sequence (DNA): TGTGCCAGCAGGGATCCAGGGTCACTAGGGGGTGAAGCTTTCTTT. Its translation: CASRDPGSLGGEAFF.